Presented here are 4 T cell receptor beta chains from one specimen sequenced in a study of blood T cells in healthy people across ages. Using a J-beta primer mix together with a sample-barcoded 5' primer, a second PCR was run for roughly 6 to 11 cycles. TCRdb passed the 5' RACE reads through MiXCR, listing each CDR3 protein once. The sample lists around 650,000 distinct CDR3 sequences; approximately 31% were seen once. What was sequenced was blood. Receptors originate from an elderly woman in good health.

Ten or more counts support this clonotype. J is TRBJ2-7 and V is TRBV7-2; the match to TRBD2 covers 14 bases. V dropped 5 bases and J dropped 3; count of bases not matched to a gene: 3. Germline CDR1 SGHTA, CDR2 FQGNSA. This CDR3 spans 15 amino acids. The CDR3 here is CASSIGTSGGYEQYF. CDR3 bases: TGTGCCAGCAGCATCGGGACTAGCGGGGGCTACGAGCAGTACTTC.

V gene TRBV28 combines with J gene TRBJ2-2, with TRBD1 as a possible D gene (5 bases). This CDR3 has 12 amino acids. Trimming shortened V by 7 bases and J by 6 bases, and 9 bases separated the two germline ends. Per germline, CDR1 MDHEN and CDR2 SYDVKM. The CDR3 is CASNSGPGELFF. The DNA for the CDR3 is TGTGCCAGCAATTCAGGGCCCGGGGAGCTGTTTTTT.

The chain has TRBV5-1 and TRBJ2-7; 9 nucleotides agree with TRBD1. CDR3 length equals 15 residues. Germline V lookup: CDR1 SGHRS, CDR2 YFSETQ. The V gene end was trimmed by 3 bases and the J gene end by 6 bases; junction bases not matched to a gene: 10. This chain's CDR3 is CASSWRGQGGSEQYF. The CDR3 nucleotides are TGCGCCAGCAGCTGGCGGGGACAGGGAGGGTCCGAGCAGTACTTC.

This clonotype was seen many times. An end of the junction differs from the germline gene, which may be a read error. This chain links TRBV29-1 with TRBJ2-1; D gene unclear. This CDR3 is 14 amino acids long. The V gene's germline CDR1 is SQVTM and CDR2 ANQGSEA. This CDR3 is CSVEDRLSRNERFF. The CDR3 DNA is TGCAGCGTTGAAGATCGTCTAAGTCGCAATGAGCGGTTCTTC.